This TCR beta chain originates from a study of CD8+CD57+ T cells in acquired aplastic anemia. Across the study: Sorted CD4+ and CD8+ cells yielded roughly 3.2 ug of DNA on average. Healthy donor sequencing depth: about 10 million CD4+, 11 million to 13 million CD8+ reads.

The CDR3 sequence is 13 residues long. CDR1 is SSHAT and CDR2 is FNYEAQ in the germline V gene (reference sequence). On this clonotype itself: The junction shows a germline mismatch at one end, possibly a read error.

CDR3 and TCR beta VDJ profiling relied on genomic DNA as the template. Via MiXCR, TCRdb re-called the reads, giving one row per CDR3 protein. The repertoire includes 74,000 or so distinct CDR3 sequences, under 65% of them detected once, and roughly 8% sits in the top ten. The chain carries TRBV7-7 and TRBJ1-1; no definite D call. Material: sorted CD4+, CD8+, or CD8+CD57+ T cells (not recorded which) from PBMCs. This TCR was sampled from a human donor in good health, serving as a control. DNA of the CDR3: TGTGCTAGCAGCTTAGTGGAGAACACTGAAGCTTTCTTT. It yields the protein CASSLVENTEAFF.